The 20 T cell receptor beta chains below all came from one sample that was sequenced in a study of blood T cell repertoires in COVID-19. Generated by immunoSEQ multiplex PCR, the TCRdb table keeps only in-frame clones and is missing some. The table includes a few hundred thousand clones, more than 70% detected once. The source material was peripheral blood. The receptors here all came from a woman aged 18 to 35 with acute or convalescent COVID-19.

The chain has TRBV29-1 and TRBJ2-2; D may be TRBD2 (7 bases). The CDR3 sequence is 14 residues long. The V gene lost 7 bases and the J gene lost 2 bases, with 14 bases spanning the gap. Germline V gives CDR1 SQVTM, CDR2 ANQGSEA. CDR3 in DNA: TGCAGCGGCAAGAGGGGGGGAAACACCGGGGAGCTGTTTTTT. It codes for CSGKRGGNTGELFF.

V usage is TRBV4-2 and J usage is TRBJ2-7; 9 nucleotides agree with TRBD2. Germline trimming cut 1 base from V and 4 bases from J; bases unmatched to any gene: 2. The CDR3 is made up of 14 amino acids. The germline gives CDR1 LGHNA, CDR2 YNFKEQ. In DNA, the CDR3 is TGTGCCAGCAGCCAAGGCGGGAGGGGTTACGAGCAGTACTTC. This sequence encodes CASSQGGRGYEQYF.

This chain links TRBV28 with TRBJ2-7; a weak D match, TRBD2 (5 bases). Trimming stripped 3 bases from V and 0 bases from J, with 9 bases between. Germline V CDR1 and CDR2: MDHEN, SYDVKM. The CDR3 length is 14 residues. CDR3 in amino acids: CASSFTGSSYEQYF. CDR3 sequence (DNA): TGTGCCAGCAGTTTTACGGGAAGCTCCTACGAGCAGTACTTC.

The chain carries TRBV11-2 and TRBJ2-1; possible D gene TRBD2, 6 bases. V was shortened by 3 bases and J by 8 bases, with 14 bases between the two germline ends. In germline, CDR1 is SGHAT, CDR2 FQNNGV. CDR3 length: 14 amino acids. CDR3 nucleotide sequence: TGTGCCAGCAGCTTTGGGGGAGGAAAGGATGAGCAGTTCTTC. Residues: CASSFGGGKDEQFF.

The gene calls are TRBV4-1 and TRBJ2-3; D not certain. V lost 0 bases and J lost 0, with 10 bases in between. Germline V gene lookup returns CDR1 MGHRA and CDR2 YSYEKL. This CDR3 is 16 amino acids long. The CDR3 DNA sequence: TGCGCCAGCAGCCAAGAAAGCCTCCCAAGCACAGATACGCAGTATTTT. Translating gives CASSQESLPSTDTQYF.

The V call is TRBV7-2, the J call TRBJ2-1, with D perhaps TRBD1 (6 bases). CDR1 and CDR2 from the germline V gene are SGHTA and FQGNSA. The CDR3 is made up of 16 amino acids. The ends were cut back, 1 base at V and 7 bases at J, with 17 bases in the middle. The CDR3 protein is CASSLVTGSLPNEQFF. CDR3 in DNA: TGTGCCAGCAGCTTAGTTACAGGGTCTCTGCCAAATGAGCAGTTCTTC.

The chain is built from TRBV28 and TRBJ2-7, with D perhaps TRBD2 (5 bases). CDR3 length equals 14 residues. Germline lookup yields CDR1 MDHEN and CDR2 SYDVKM. The ends were cut back, 7 bases at V and 3 bases at J, with 16 bases in the middle. The CDR3 DNA is TGTGCCAGCACCACTCCAGGAGGTAGCTACGAGCAGTACTTC. It specifies CASTTPGGSYEQYF.

V and J are TRBV27 and TRBJ1-5; D is uncertain. The ends were cut back, 2 bases at V and 5 bases at J, with 16 bases in the middle. Germline CDR1 and CDR2: MNHEY and SMNVEV (reference sequence). CDR3 length: 16 residues. The CDR3 DNA sequence: TGTGCCAGCAGTTTAAACGGCCTTGCTGAGGATCAGCCCCAGCATTTT. This gives the protein CASSLNGLAEDQPQHF.

V is TRBV12-5 and J is TRBJ1-1, with TRBD1 matching over 10 bases. This CDR3 has 13 residues. With V trimmed by 6 bases and J by 5 bases, 3 bases remained unmatched. Germline lookup yields CDR1 LGHNT and CDR2 FRNRAP. CDR3 coding DNA: TGTGCTAGTGGCCAGGACAGGGGGACTGAAGCTTTCTTT. Its protein is CASGQDRGTEAFF.

The count of this clone is one. V gene TRBV2 combines with J gene TRBJ2-2, with 9 bases matching TRBD1. The germline gives CDR1 SNHLY, CDR2 FYNNEI. J was trimmed by 1 base and V by 4 bases; bases with no gene match: 10. The CDR3 consists of 18 residues. CDR3 coding DNA: TGTGCCAGCAGTGGTCAACAGGGGGCCTTTGTGAACACCGGGGAGCTGTTTTTT. Its protein product is CASSGQQGAFVNTGELFF.

The CDR3 nucleotides are TGCGCCAGCAGCTTTCTTCCAGCGGGAGCGTCCGGGGAGCTGTTTTTT. Residues: CASSFLPAGASGELFF. The chain links TRBV5-1 to TRBJ2-2; TRBD2 matches 8 bases. Losses at the gene ends were 2 bases for V and 6 bases for J; bases not matched to a gene: 9. CDR1 is SGHRS and CDR2 is YFSETQ in the germline V gene. CDR3 size: 16 residues.

This rearrangement joins TRBV6-1 to TRBJ2-7; maybe TRBD1 (5 bases). Germline-derived CDR1 and CDR2 are MNHNS and SASEGT. The CDR3 length is 13 residues. V lost 1 base to trimming and J lost 12 bases, with 16 bases between them. In nucleotides, the CDR3 is TGTGCCAGCAGTGAAGTGCCGACAGTGATTTTGTACTTC. Its protein is CASSEVPTVILYF.

The chain employs TRBV7-9 and TRBJ1-1; a weak D match, TRBD1 (5 bases). This CDR3 is 12 amino acids long. Germline assignment: CDR1 SEHNR and CDR2 FQNEAQ (reference sequence). Trimming removed 6 bases from V and 6 bases from J, with 11 bases in between. The CDR3 bases are TGTGCCAGCAGTCTCGGGGGGGCTGAAGCTTTCTTT. This encodes CASSLGGAEAFF.

V gene TRBV6-2 or TRBV6-3 combines with J gene TRBJ2-1; maybe TRBD2 (7 bases). Germline V gene lookup returns CDR1 MNHEY and CDR2 SVGEGT. This CDR3 region has 15 residues. V lost 5 bases to trimming and J lost 9 bases, with 20 bases between them. In DNA form, the CDR3 reads TGTGCCAGCAGTAAACAGGGAGGGCGGAGCGGTGAGCAGTTCTTC. Protein sequence: CASSKQGGRSGEQFF.

The V call is TRBV19, the J call TRBJ1-6; 10 positions agree with TRBD1. The junction had 6 bases not matched to a gene; V was cut back by 4 bases and J by 9 bases. The CDR3 loop spans 15 amino acids. Germline V gives CDR1 LNHDA, CDR2 SQIVND (reference sequence). The CDR3 sequence is CASSRQGAAASPLHF. The CDR3 DNA sequence: TGTGCCAGTAGTAGACAGGGGGCGGCGGCTTCACCCCTCCACTTT.

This clone was counted a few times. The chain has TRBV24-1 and TRBJ1-3; 8 positions agree with TRBD1. From germline, CDR1 is KGHDR and CDR2 SFDVKD. The CDR3 loop spans 16 amino acids. Trimming took 4 bases from V and 0 from J; bases not matched to a gene: 4. The CDR3 DNA sequence: TGTGCCACCAGTGACCCGACAGGGGCCTCTGGAAACACCATATATTTT. It encodes CATSDPTGASGNTIYF.

This rearrangement joins TRBV4-3 to TRBJ1-6; D is unresolved. Germline loops: CDR1 LGHNA, CDR2 YSLEER. This CDR3 contains 14 residues. Trimming left V 1 base short and J 10 bases short, with 11 bases between. The CDR3 DNA reads as TGCGCCAGCAGCCAAGGGCGGGAGGGATCACCCCTCCACTTT. It is translated as CASSQGREGSPLHF.

The rearrangement joins TRBV28 to TRBJ2-2; D is ambiguous. This CDR3 has 16 amino acids. Germline lookup yields CDR1 MDHEN and CDR2 SYDVKM. V lost 5 bases, J lost 4 bases, and 17 bases lay in between. CDR3 sequence: CASSHTQTESTGELFF. CDR3 nucleotides: TGTGCCAGCAGTCACACACAAACGGAGAGCACCGGGGAGCTGTTTTTT.

This rearrangement joins TRBV6-6 to TRBJ1-2; 12 bases align to TRBD1. The V gene's germline CDR1 is MNHNY and CDR2 SVGAGI (reference sequence). J lost 9 bases, V lost 6 bases, and 11 bases had no gene match. This CDR3 comprises 15 residues. The DNA of the CDR3 is TGTGCCAGCAGGCCGGGGACAGGGGGCGTCCGGAGCTACACCTTC. The encoded protein is CASRPGTGGVRSYTF.

This chain connects TRBV3-1 (or the pseudogene TRBV3-2) to TRBJ2-1; 11 nucleotides line up with TRBD2. The germline CDR1 and CDR2 sequences are LGHDT and YNNKEL (reference sequence). After removal of 6 bases from V and 4 bases from J, the junction contained 5 bases not matched to a gene. The CDR3 runs 15 residues. The CDR3 spells CASSLGLAGYNEQFF. The DNA for the CDR3 is TGTGCCAGCAGTCTAGGACTAGCGGGTTACAATGAGCAGTTCTTC.